A single sample gave rise to the 3 T cell receptor beta chains below, sequenced in a study of CXCR3-negative and CXCR3-positive naive CD8 T cells. The study, taken as a whole, reports: Relative to CXCR3-negative naive cells, CXCR3-positive naive cells had more hydrophobic TRB CDR3s.

cDNA libraries for TRB were generated by 5' RACE incorporating UMI labels. TCRdb reprocessed the 5' RACE reads and stores each CDR3 protein as one record, lacking DNA. The clone table shows approximately 130,000 distinct CDR3 sequences, with the ten largest holding roughly 0.41%. Their cognate antigens are unknown. Sequenced input: naive CXCR3+ CD8+ T cells from blood. The sample's subset: CD45RO-CCR7+CD27+CD95- naive CD8+ T cells expressing CXCR3 (TNR3+). These receptors came from a human donor in good health. Some clones in this sample may be carry-over from other donors' samples.

The chain couples TRBV28 to TRBJ2-5; TCRdb outputs TRBD2, but without DNA this stays unchecked. Looked up from germline, CDR1 is MDHEN and CDR2 is SYDVKM. This CDR3 has 16 amino acids. CDR3 sequence reads: CASSQSGGVRQETQYF.

The chain recombines TRBV23-1 with TRBJ2-3; without DNA, the TCRdb call of TRBD2 cannot be checked. TRBV23-1 is classed as an ORF, of uncertain function. CDR3 length equals 15 residues. The CDR3: CASSQAGLAGNTQYF.

This chain links TRBV11-3 with TRBJ2-6. Germline lookup yields CDR1 SGHNT and CDR2 YENEEA. The CDR3 loop spans 14 amino acids. The CDR3 here is CASSLNSGANVLTF.